One sample yielded the 16 T cell receptor beta chains listed below, sequenced in a study of post-analysis software for immune sequencing data. Study results and caveats: About five TRBV segments, including TRBV5-6, TRBV5-1 and TRBV20-1, were more frequent in patients than controls.

The antigens these receptors bind are not known. Every TCR beta cDNA library bore unique molecular identifiers. One entry per CDR3 protein, called by TCRdb with MiXCR from the PCR reads. The sample has approximately 360,000 distinct CDR3 sequences; about a third are singletons. Sequences were obtained from blood. Receptor source: a girl aged 5-17 years with multiple sclerosis.

The chain couples TRBV29-1 to TRBJ2-3; 11 nucleotides align to TRBD2. Germline trimming cut 8 bases from V and 1 base from J; bases unmatched to any gene: 5. Germline loops: CDR1 SQVTM, CDR2 ANQGSEA. This CDR3 is built from 14 residues. The chain's CDR3 is CSPVGLAGTDTQYF. The CDR3, as DNA: TGCAGCCCCGTGGGACTAGCGGGCACAGATACGCAGTATTTT.

The rearrangement uses TRBV6-5 and TRBJ1-5; D is unclear. The CDR3 is 14 residues long. CDR1 is MNHEY, CDR2 SVGAGI, per germline. The V and J ends lost 7 bases and 2 bases respectively, with 12 bases between them. In DNA, the CDR3 is TGTGCCAGCACCCCCGGATGGGGCAATCAGCCCCAGCATTTT. Protein product: CASTPGWGNQPQHF.

This clonotype was recorded many times. This sequence joins TRBV7-3 and TRBJ2-5; D not resolved. The CDR3 runs 14 residues. V was clipped by 3 bases and J by 2 bases, with 10 bases between them. Germline V gives CDR1 SGHTA, CDR2 FQGTGA. The CDR3 here is CASSFRPGQETQYF. DNA of the CDR3: TGTGCCAGCAGCTTTCGGCCTGGACAAGAGACCCAGTACTTC.

This clonotype has a single count. The chain combines TRBV10-3 with TRBJ2-3, with D possibly TRBD2 on 5 matching bases. CDR1 is ENHRY and CDR2 is SYGVKD in the germline V gene. The CDR3 is made up of 13 amino acids. The ends were cut back, 11 bases at V and 0 bases at J, with 12 bases in the middle. CDR3 in amino acids: CAGRTGSTDTQYF. Here the CDR3 DNA reads TGTGCCGGAAGGACGGGGAGCACAGATACGCAGTATTTT.

This clonotype was seen a few times. The V call is TRBV11-2, the J call TRBJ2-1, with 13 bases that match TRBD2. CDR3 length: 14 residues. V gave up 9 bases and J gave up 9 bases; unmatched junction bases: 8. Germline CDR1 reads SGHAT; CDR2 reads FQNNGV. The CDR3 loop reads CASRTSGGRSEQFF. The CDR3 DNA follows: TGTGCCAGTCGGACTAGCGGGGGCAGGAGTGAGCAGTTCTTC.

This clonotype was found many times. This chain connects TRBV10-3 to TRBJ2-3; either TRBD1 or TRBD2 may fit D (5 bases each). The CDR3 extends over 13 amino acids. Germline-derived CDR1 and CDR2 are ENHRY and SYGVKD. Trimming pared 6 bases from V and 3 bases from J, leaving 10 bases between. The CDR3 is CAIRLGETDTQYF. The CDR3 DNA follows: TGTGCCATCAGACTAGGGGAGACAGATACGCAGTATTTT.

The chain joins TRBV5-5 to TRBJ1-1; no clear D gene. V was cut by 4 bases and J by 0 bases, with 10 bases left in between. Germline V CDR1 and CDR2: SGHKS, YYEKEE (reference sequence). The CDR3 contains 14 residues. CDR3 protein: CASSPSGMNTEAFF. The CDR3, as DNA: TGTGCCAGCAGCCCCTCGGGCATGAACACTGAAGCTTTCTTT.

The chain links TRBV29-1 to TRBJ2-3, with 7 bases identical to TRBD2. The CDR3 extends over 13 amino acids. With V trimmed by 3 bases and J by 4 bases, 4 bases remained unmatched. Germline V gene data show CDR1 as SQVTM and CDR2 as ANQGSEA. Here the CDR3 DNA reads TGCAGCGTTGAGGGGGGGGTTGCAGATACGCAGTATTTT. As protein: CSVEGGVADTQYF.

This clonotype has just a few counts. The chain recombines TRBV6-6 with TRBJ2-7, with 7 bases matching TRBD2. From germline, CDR1 is MNHNY and CDR2 SVGAGI (reference sequence). With 2 bases clipped from V and 2 bases from J, the junction kept 6 bases outside the gene matches. CDR3 size: 15 residues. CDR3 sequence reads: CASSYQLAIPYEQYF. CDR3 nucleotide sequence: TGTGCCAGCAGTTACCAACTAGCGATCCCCTACGAGCAGTACTTC.

In this sample, this clonotype turned up a few times. The chain links TRBV6-6 to TRBJ2-5, with D perhaps assigned TRBD1 or TRBD2 (6 bases each). Germline V lookup: CDR1 MNHNY, CDR2 SVGAGI (reference sequence). The CDR3 covers 15 residues. Trimming left V 0 bases short and J 2 bases short, with 10 bases between. The CDR3, as DNA: TGTGCCAGCAGTTACTCGGGGGGCGGGCAAGAGACCCAGTACTTC. Translation: CASSYSGGGQETQYF.

The CDR3 bases are TGTGCCGGAGGACAGGGCGTAGAGACCCAGTACTTC. This codes for CAGGQGVETQYF. The chain recombines TRBV2 with TRBJ2-5; 8 nucleotides agree with TRBD1. Germline trimming cut 11 bases from V and 4 bases from J; bases unmatched to any gene: 6. The CDR3 consists of 12 residues. Germline CDR1 is SNHLY and CDR2 is FYNNEI.

The chain links TRBV28 to TRBJ2-5; TRBD1 matches at 7 bases. Germline V gives CDR1 MDHEN, CDR2 SYDVKM. The V and J ends lost 4 bases and 5 bases, in that order; junction bases with no gene match: 13. The CDR3 extends over 16 amino acids. In nucleotides, the CDR3 is TGTGCCAGCAGTTCGGACCGACAGGGCGTTTGGGAGACCCAGTACTTC. Translation: CASSSDRQGVWETQYF.

This clonotype was counted at least ten times. The rearrangement uses TRBV6-5 and TRBJ2-5, with TRBD2 matching over 10 bases. V shed 6 bases, J shed 4 bases, and the junction held 11 bases outside the gene matches. CDR3 size: 16 residues. Germline CDR1 and CDR2: MNHEY and SVGAGI. This CDR3 is CASSRTSRTSGETQYF. Written as DNA, the CDR3 is TGTGCCAGCAGCCGAACCTCCCGGACTAGCGGAGAGACCCAGTACTTC.

V gene TRBV7-2 combines with J gene TRBJ2-3; tentatively, D is TRBD1 or TRBD2 (6 bases each). This CDR3 has 16 amino acids. CDR1 SGHTA and CDR2 FQGNSA come from the germline V gene. V was shortened by 3 bases and J by 0 bases, with 13 bases between the two germline ends. CDR3 sequence reads: CASSLGGTTSTDTQYF. As DNA, the CDR3 is TGTGCCAGCAGCTTGGGGGGCACCACTAGCACAGATACGCAGTATTTT.

This rearrangement joins TRBV7-9 to TRBJ1-2; D remains unclear. Germline V gene lookup returns CDR1 SEHNR and CDR2 FQNEAQ (reference sequence). The CDR3 is 14 residues long. The V end lost 5 bases, the J end lost 8 bases, and 18 bases lay between the germline ends. The chain's CDR3 is CASSPPRAPWGYTF. The CDR3 nucleotides are TGTGCCAGCAGCCCCCCGAGAGCGCCCTGGGGCTACACCTTC.

This clonotype was counted between two and nine times. This chain connects TRBV5-1 to TRBJ2-5; the D call may be TRBD1 or TRBD2 (5 bases each). The V end was cut by 1 base, the J end by 5 bases, with 15 bases between. Germline loops: CDR1 SGHRS, CDR2 YFSETQ. The CDR3 covers 15 residues. The CDR3 DNA reads as TGCGCCAGCAGCTTGTCCGGACAAAGGAGGGAGACCCAGTACTTC. As protein: CASSLSGQRRETQYF.